This entry features one T cell receptor beta chain sequence. The sample comes from a study of regulatory T cells in long-lasting Graves disease. Combining iRepertoire HTBI primers with Arm-PCR of CDR3 regions, the authors built TCR beta libraries. Per the study methods: In the combined samples, 55 to 75 TRBV and 14 TRBJ segments were identified. TCRdb passed the multiplex PCR reads through MiXCR, listing each CDR3 protein once. The V and J calls were determined by TCRdb, not by the authors. Found here are 200,000 to 250,000 distinct CDR3 sequences, approximately 16% of them singletons; the top ten hold 22%. Stated time point: newly diagnosed GD, antithyroid drugs for less than 3 months. Making the TCR library involved RNA that had been extracted from PBMCs. The CDR3 runs to 13 residues. The V segment lost 3 bases and the J segment 5 bases; nucleotides outside the gene matches: 4. CDR1 is KGHSH and CDR2 is LQKENI in the germline V gene.

The chain carries TRBV18 and TRBJ2-7, with 7 bases that match TRBD1. This clonotype was obtained from a female donor with Graves disease. Material: peripheral blood mononuclear cells (PBMCs), obtained at new diagnosis, from a patient treated with antithyroid drugs. CDR3 protein: CASSPPGQNEQYF. The CDR3 DNA is TGTGCCAGCTCACCTCCGGGACAGAACGAGCAGTACTTC.